The 7 T cell receptor beta chains below come from one sample, sequenced in a study of blood T cells in healthy people across ages. A second PCR, run for about 6 to 11 cycles, used a sample-barcoded 5' primer plus a J-beta primer mix. TCRdb re-derived calls from the 5' RACE reads in MiXCR, one entry per CDR3 protein. The sample includes about 640,000 distinct CDR3 sequences, approximately 50% of them seen just once. The sample taken for sequencing was blood. The receptors here all came from a man in his sixties in good health.

This clonotype was observed at least ten times. The chain links TRBV28 to TRBJ2-5, with 7 bases matching TRBD2. V was pared by 5 bases and J by 5 bases, with 5 bases of the junction left unmatched. The CDR3 runs 13 residues. Per germline, CDR1 MDHEN and CDR2 SYDVKM. CDR3 bases: TGTGCCAGCAGTCGAGCGGGGAGGGAGACCCAGTACTTC. This encodes CASSRAGRETQYF.

The genes are TRBV21-1 and TRBJ1-5; the DNA was not compared with TRBD1, the D call given in the table. TRBV21-1 is reported as a pseudogene. The CDR3 covers 16 residues. The DNA for the CDR3 is TGTGCCAGCAGCGCCCACGACCAGGGGGCAGGGCAGCCCCAGCATTTT. Translating gives CASSAHDQGAGQPQHF.

The chain combines TRBV4-1 with TRBJ2-7, with TRBD1 identical over 7 bases. The J call may be wrong; the DNA end is better matched by TRBJ2-5. The CDR3 sequence is 15 residues long. Germline V gene data show CDR1 as MGHRA and CDR2 as YSYEKL. CDR3 amino acids: CASSRHGTEQETQYF. The CDR3 DNA sequence: TGCGCCAGCAGCCGCCATGGGACAGAACAGGAGACCCAGTACTTC.

This chain uses TRBV4-2 with TRBJ2-3; 8 bases agree with TRBD2. The V gene's germline CDR1 is LGHNA and CDR2 YNFKEQ. V shed 4 bases and J 3 bases; nucleotides not matched to a gene: 3. This CDR3 has 14 residues. The DNA of the CDR3 is TGTGCCAGCAGCCCCCCGGGGGGGACAGATACGCAGTATTTT. This encodes CASSPPGGTDTQYF.

The chain employs TRBV4-1 and TRBJ2-7, with 7 bases that match TRBD1. V dropped 3 bases and J dropped 2; count of bases not matched to a gene: 7. The V gene's germline CDR1 is MGHRA and CDR2 YSYEKL. This CDR3 spans 15 amino acids. CDR3 sequence: CASSQNPGQTYEQYF. The CDR3 coding sequence is TGCGCCAGCAGCCAGAACCCGGGACAGACCTACGAGCAGTACTTC.

This sequence joins TRBV3-1 and TRBJ1-4; D call uncertain. Trimming took off 1 base at V and 5 bases at J, with 11 bases between the two ends. The CDR3 sequence is 15 residues long. The germline CDR1 and CDR2 sequences are LGHDT and YNNKEL (reference sequence). The CDR3 loop reads CASSQGPAVNEKLFF. The DNA of the CDR3 is TGTGCCAGCAGCCAAGGGCCGGCAGTGAATGAAAAACTGTTTTTT.

The chain links TRBV15 to TRBJ1-1, with D uncertain. CDR3 length equals 14 residues. V lost 0 bases and J lost 8, with 13 bases in between. Germline-derived CDR1 and CDR2 are LNHNV and YYDKDF (reference sequence). The CDR3 DNA reads TGTGCCACCAGCAGAGATCATCGAGGGTGGGAAGCTTTCTTT. Its protein is CATSRDHRGWEAFF.